A selection of T cell receptor beta chains follows, all from one sample in a study of CD8 T cells in ankylosing spondylitis. MiXCR, applied by TCRdb to the 5' RACE reads, yields one record per CDR3 protein. The sample consists of a few hundred thousand distinct CDR3 sequences, 20% of them appearing once. The specimen was blood, either unsorted or a sorted T cell fraction (not recorded which). The receptors shown here come from a male donor with ankylosing spondylitis or in good health (not recorded which). CDR3s include the opening cysteine and the closing phenylalanine or tryptophan. Fields, in order: clone size, D gene, J gene, V gene, CDR3 DNA, CDR3 protein. The D gene is left open where the match is weak. Rows give clone size only sometimes, using once, few, many, or a class for an expanded clone.

size: many; D: TRBD1; J: TRBJ1-1; V: TRBV12-3/TRBV12-4; DNA: TGTGCCAGCACCCTGACAGGGATGAACACTGAAGCTTTCTTT; CDR3: CASTLTGMNTEAFF
size: many; D: TRBD1; J: TRBJ2-1; V: TRBV24-1; DNA: TGTGCCACCAGAAGAAACAGGGGCAATGAGCAGTTCTTC; CDR3: CATRRNRGNEQFF
size: -; D: -; J: TRBJ1-1; V: TRBV7-2; DNA: TGTGCCAGCAGCTTACGAGGGGGGTTCACGAACACTGAAGCTTTCTTT; CDR3: CASSLRGGFTNTEAFF
size: -; D: TRBD1; J: TRBJ1-1; V: TRBV3-1; DNA: TGTGCCAGCGCGAACAGGGGAGTTAGTCCTTTCTTT; CDR3: CASANRGVSPFF
size: many; D: -; J: TRBJ1-2; V: TRBV19; DNA: TGTGCCAGTAGTATGAGTAGAGGTCCCAAAGCTAACTATGGCTACACCTTC; CDR3: CASSMSRGPKANYGYTF
size: -; D: -; J: TRBJ2-2; V: TRBV3-1; DNA: TGTGCCAGCAGCCAAGACGGTCGGCGGGAGCTGTTTTTT; CDR3: CASSQDGRRELFF
size: -; D: TRBD1; J: TRBJ2-1; V: TRBV7-6; DNA: TGTGCCAGCAGCTTAGCGCATGGACAGGGCTACAATGAGCAGTTCTTC; CDR3: CASSLAHGQGYNEQFF
size: -; D: TRBD1; J: TRBJ2-5; V: TRBV15; DNA: TGTGCCACCAGCAGAGATCTGGACAGGGGGCGAGAGACCCAGTACTTC; CDR3: CATSRDLDRGRETQYF
size: few; D: TRBD1; J: TRBJ2-1; V: TRBV29-1; DNA: TGCAGCGTTGATTCCGTTCCAGGGGGAAATGAGCAGTTCTTC; CDR3: CSVDSVPGGNEQFF
size: few; D: TRBD1; J: TRBJ2-3; V: TRBV6-5; DNA: TGTGCCAGCAGTTACTTGGGGGACAGAGGCACAGATACGCAGTATTTT; CDR3: CASSYLGDRGTDTQYF
size: -; D: TRBD1; J: TRBJ1-5; V: TRBV7-2; DNA: TGTGCCAGCAGCGCCGGGACAGGGGATCAGCCCCAGCATTTT; CDR3: CASSAGTGDQPQHF
size: many; D: -; J: TRBJ1-5; V: TRBV5-3; DNA: TGTGCCAGAAGCTTGGGCAGGGGTCACAAGGAGAGCAATCAGCCCCAGCATTTT; CDR3: CARSLGRGHKESNQPQHF
size: few; D: TRBD1; J: TRBJ2-1; V: TRBV28; DNA: TGTGCCAGCACCCCACGGGACAGGGCCTACAATGAGCAGTTCTTC; CDR3: CASTPRDRAYNEQFF
size: few; D: TRBD1; J: TRBJ1-1; V: TRBV14; DNA: TGTGCCAGCAGCCAAGTTCTGCCAGGGGGCGAGATGAACACTGAAGCTTTCTTT; CDR3: CASSQVLPGGEMNTEAFF
size: -; D: -; J: TRBJ2-5; V: TRBV14; DNA: TGTGCCAGCAGCCAAGATTGGGCAGGGGGGTCGGAGACCCAGTACTTC; CDR3: CASSQDWAGGSETQYF
size: -; D: TRBD2; J: TRBJ2-1; V: TRBV20-1; DNA: TGCAGTGCTGGAAGCGGGAGCTCCTACAATGAGCAGTTCTTC; CDR3: CSAGSGSSYNEQFF
size: many; D: TRBD2; J: TRBJ2-5; V: TRBV12-3/TRBV12-4; DNA: TGTGCCAGCAGTTTGGGGGGGGGGTACCAAGAGACCCAGTACTTC; CDR3: CASSLGGGYQETQYF
size: few; D: TRBD1; J: TRBJ2-3; V: TRBV10-3; DNA: TGTGCCATCAGTGAGCAATGGACAGGGTGGACAGATACGCAGTATTTT; CDR3: CAISEQWTGWTDTQYF
size: -; D: TRBD1; J: TRBJ1-5; V: TRBV20-1; DNA: TGCAGTGGGGGGACAGGGGCGAGTCAGCCCCAGCATTTT; CDR3: CSGGTGASQPQHF
size: few; D: TRBD1; J: TRBJ2-2; V: TRBV5-1; DNA: TGCGCCAGCAGCTGGACAGGAAACACCGGGGAGCTGTTTTTT; CDR3: CASSWTGNTGELFF
size: many; D: -; J: TRBJ1-6; V: TRBV27; DNA: TGTGCCAGCAGTTTATTAGGTGGGGGTGGCGGGAATTCACCCCTCCACTTT; CDR3: CASSLLGGGGGNSPLHF
size: -; D: TRBD1; J: TRBJ2-3; V: TRBV5-1; DNA: TGCGCCAGCAGCTTTACCGGGACAGACACAGATACGCAGTATTTT; CDR3: CASSFTGTDTDTQYF
size: -; D: TRBD2; J: TRBJ2-3; V: TRBV9; DNA: TGTGCCAGCAGCGTAGGGGCTAGCGGGGCCCGTGGCACAGATACGCAGTATTTT; CDR3: CASSVGASGARGTDTQYF
size: medium-sized; D: -; J: TRBJ1-2; V: TRBV20-1; DNA: TGCAGTGCTAGAGAGCGGCCGACCCCTGGATATGGCTACACCTTC; CDR3: CSARERPTPGYGYTF
size: -; D: -; J: TRBJ1-1; V: TRBV20-1; DNA: TGCAGTGCCCCCAACACCGGGGTGAACACTGAAGCTTTCTTT; CDR3: CSAPNTGVNTEAFF
size: -; D: TRBD1; J: TRBJ2-5; V: TRBV7-9; DNA: TGTGCCAGCAGCTCAGACAGGGACCAAGAGACCCAGTACTTC; CDR3: CASSSDRDQETQYF
size: -; D: -; J: TRBJ1-1; V: TRBV3-1; DNA: TGTGCCAGCAGCCAAGATTGGTGGAACACTGAAGCTTTCTTT; CDR3: CASSQDWWNTEAFF
size: many; D: -; J: TRBJ2-1; V: TRBV24-1; DNA: TGTGCCACCAGTGATACGTGGCATGAGCAGTTCTTC; CDR3: CATSDTWHEQFF
size: -; D: -; J: TRBJ2-1; V: TRBV7-9; DNA: TGTGCCAGCAGCCCAATAGCAAGTGAGCAGTTCTTC; CDR3: CASSPIASEQFF
size: -; D: -; J: TRBJ2-3; V: TRBV13; DNA: TGTGCCAGCAGCTCCGTATTGGGAGCCGACACAGATACGCAGTATTTT; CDR3: CASSSVLGADTDTQYF
size: many; D: TRBD2; J: TRBJ2-3; V: TRBV5-1; DNA: TGCGCCAGCAGCGCCCAACCGCGGGGGGGCTCAGATACGCAGTATTTT; CDR3: CASSAQPRGGSDTQYF
size: -; D: -; J: TRBJ1-1; V: TRBV3-1; DNA: TGTGCCAGCAGCCAAGGCGTACCCCCAACCATGAACACTGAAGCTTTCTTT; CDR3: CASSQGVPPTMNTEAFF
size: many; D: TRBD1; J: TRBJ2-2; V: TRBV12-3/TRBV12-4; DNA: TGTGCCAGCAGTTTAGGAGGACAGGGGCTGGCCGGGGAGCTGTTTTTT; CDR3: CASSLGGQGLAGELFF
size: few; D: -; J: TRBJ2-1; V: TRBV5-1; DNA: TGCGCCAGCAGCCAGCCGGGGGGCCCGTACAATGAGCAGTTCTTC; CDR3: CASSQPGGPYNEQFF
size: -; D: TRBD2; J: TRBJ2-1; V: TRBV12-3/TRBV12-4; DNA: TGTGCCAGCAGTTTACAGCGGGGACCTGAGCAGTTCTTC; CDR3: CASSLQRGPEQFF
size: few; D: TRBD2; J: TRBJ2-5; V: TRBV20-1; DNA: TGCAGTGCGGGGACTAGCGGGGATTACGAGACCCAGTACTTC; CDR3: CSAGTSGDYETQYF
size: few; D: -; J: TRBJ1-3; V: TRBV5-1; DNA: TGCGCCAGCAGCTTGGGGCCGGGGACCTCTGGAAACACCATATATTTT; CDR3: CASSLGPGTSGNTIYF
size: -; D: -; J: TRBJ2-5; V: TRBV12-3/TRBV12-4; DNA: TGTGCCAGCAGAGTCGCAGGGGTTGAGACCCAGTACTTC; CDR3: CASRVAGVETQYF
size: -; D: -; J: TRBJ1-3; V: TRBV18; DNA: TGTGCCAGCTCACCGGGCGTTCAGTCTGGAAACACCATATATTTT; CDR3: CASSPGVQSGNTIYF
size: many; D: TRBD1; J: TRBJ1-1; V: TRBV28; DNA: TGTGCCAGCAGTCTGACCGGGACAGTGAACACTGAAGCTTTCTTT; CDR3: CASSLTGTVNTEAFF
size: -; D: -; J: TRBJ2-1; V: TRBV5-1; DNA: TGCGCCAGCAGCTTCAACAGCGGGTACTACAATGAGCAGTTCTTC; CDR3: CASSFNSGYYNEQFF
size: -; D: -; J: TRBJ1-4; V: TRBV11-2; DNA: TGTGCCAGCAGCTTAGGGTCGGACGGAAATGAAAAACTGTTTTTT; CDR3: CASSLGSDGNEKLFF
size: few; D: TRBD2; J: TRBJ2-1; V: TRBV5-1; DNA: TGCGCCAGCAAGGGAGGGGAGCGCGAACAATACAATGAGCAGTTCTTC; CDR3: CASKGGEREQYNEQFF
size: few; D: -; J: TRBJ1-4; V: TRBV29-1; DNA: TGCAGCGTCCAAGAGGGGCCTAATGAAAAACTGTTTTTT; CDR3: CSVQEGPNEKLFF
size: few; D: TRBD1; J: TRBJ2-3; V: TRBV7-6; DNA: TGTGCCAGCAGTTATACCGGGACAGACACAGATACGCAGTATTTT; CDR3: CASSYTGTDTDTQYF
size: few; D: -; J: TRBJ2-5; V: TRBV7-6; DNA: TGTGCCAGCAGCTTAGAGGTAGCCCAGTACTTC; CDR3: CASSLEVAQYF
size: -; D: -; J: TRBJ2-1; V: TRBV5-1; DNA: TGCGCCAGCAGCAGCGCAGGGGAAAGGAACAATGAGCAGTTCTTC; CDR3: CASSSAGERNNEQFF
size: -; D: -; J: TRBJ1-1; V: TRBV28; DNA: TGTGCCAGCAGTCCCGCCCCCAACTTCATGAACACTGAAGCTTTCTTT; CDR3: CASSPAPNFMNTEAFF
size: few; D: TRBD1; J: TRBJ2-5; V: TRBV20-1; DNA: TGCAGTGCCCTGGACAGGGTAGAGACCCAGTACTTC; CDR3: CSALDRVETQYF
size: -; D: TRBD2; J: TRBJ2-5; V: TRBV9; DNA: TGTGCCAGCAGCGATTGGACTAGCCAGACCCAGTACTTC; CDR3: CASSDWTSQTQYF
size: many; D: -; J: TRBJ1-5; V: TRBV12-3/TRBV12-4; DNA: TGTGCCAGCAGCCGCGGCCTGGGCCGTCAGCCCCAGCATTTT; CDR3: CASSRGLGRQPQHF
size: -; D: -; J: TRBJ1-1; V: TRBV5-5; DNA: TGTGCCAGCAGCCCCCCCCCAGGGAACACTGAAGCTTTCTTT; CDR3: CASSPPPGNTEAFF
size: -; D: -; J: TRBJ2-1; V: TRBV7-2; DNA: TGTGCCAGCAGCTCGTTTATCAATGAGCAGTTCTTC; CDR3: CASSSFINEQFF
size: few; D: TRBD1; J: TRBJ2-1; V: TRBV29-1; DNA: TGCAGCGTCCAGGACAGGGTGGGGAGAAATGAGCAGTTCTTC; CDR3: CSVQDRVGRNEQFF
size: -; D: TRBD2; J: TRBJ2-5; V: TRBV20-1; DNA: TGCAGTGGGAGGCTAGCGGGAGTTGGGACCCAGTACTTC; CDR3: CSGRLAGVGTQYF
size: few; D: -; J: TRBJ2-5; V: TRBV5-1; DNA: TGCGCCAGCAGCTTGGTCGTGACAGGAGCGGGGGAGACCCAGTACTTC; CDR3: CASSLVVTGAGETQYF